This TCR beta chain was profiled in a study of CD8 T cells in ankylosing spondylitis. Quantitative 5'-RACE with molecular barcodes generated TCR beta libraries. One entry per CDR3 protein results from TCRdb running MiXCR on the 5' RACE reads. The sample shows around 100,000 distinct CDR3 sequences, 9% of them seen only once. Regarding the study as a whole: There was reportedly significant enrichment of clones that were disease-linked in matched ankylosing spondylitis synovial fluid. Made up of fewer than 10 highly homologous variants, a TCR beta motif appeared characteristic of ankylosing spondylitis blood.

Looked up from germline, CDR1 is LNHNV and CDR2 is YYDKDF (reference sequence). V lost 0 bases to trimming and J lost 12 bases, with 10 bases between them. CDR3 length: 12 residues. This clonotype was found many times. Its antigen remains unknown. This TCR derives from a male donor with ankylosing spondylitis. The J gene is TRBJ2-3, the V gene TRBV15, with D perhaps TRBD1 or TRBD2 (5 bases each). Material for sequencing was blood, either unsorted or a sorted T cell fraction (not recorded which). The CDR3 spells CATSRDGRDQYF. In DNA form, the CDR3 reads TGTGCCACCAGCAGAGATGGCAGGGACCAGTATTTT.